A single sample is the source of the 23 T cell receptor beta chains below, sequenced in a study of T cells in localized non-small cell lung cancer. Clones were read by immunoSEQ multiplex PCR, and TCRdb kept only the in-frame ones, dropping some. The sample holds some 22,000 clones; about 80% are singletons and the top ten take nearly 5%. The source was PBMCs, collected before any cancer treatment. The receptor set was obtained from a man aged 40 to 70 with stage II lung adenocarcinoma.

This rearrangement joins TRBV7-2 to TRBJ2-3; the match to TRBD2 covers 8 bases. The CDR3 loop spans 17 amino acids. Trimming at V came to 2 bases and at J to 6 bases, leaving 13 bases not matched to a gene. Germline CDR1 and CDR2: SGHTA and FQGNSA. Here the CDR3 reads CASSLRFVGRGGDTQYF. CDR3 sequence (DNA): TGTGCCAGCAGCTTAAGATTTGTCGGGAGGGGGGGTGATACGCAGTATTTT.

The chain combines TRBV7-2 with TRBJ2-7; no clear D gene. V gave up 5 bases and J gave up 3 bases, with 14 bases separating them. CDR1 is SGHTA and CDR2 is FQGNSA in the germline V gene. The CDR3 is 14 amino acids. Here the CDR3 DNA reads TGTGCCAGCAGCCCCCGCCAAGGGATCTACGAGCAGTACTTC. Its translation is CASSPRQGIYEQYF.

This chain links TRBV19 with TRBJ1-5; 9 nucleotides line up with TRBD1. The CDR3 has 15 amino acids. With V trimmed by 4 bases and J by 4 bases, 5 bases remained unmatched. Germline V lookup: CDR1 LNHDA, CDR2 SQIVND (reference sequence). The CDR3 nucleotides read TGTGCCAGTAGTACCTCGGGACAGGGAAATCAGCCCCAGCATTTT. Amino acid sequence: CASSTSGQGNQPQHF.

This rearrangement joins TRBV4-3 to TRBJ2-1; tentatively, D is TRBD1 (5 bases). Germline CDR1 is LGHNA and CDR2 is YSLEER. This CDR3 is built from 14 residues. V was trimmed by 3 bases and J by 8 bases, leaving 14 bases between them. For the CDR3, the DNA is TGCGCCAGCAGCCAGATTCTGGGGCGGTATGAGCAGTTCTTC. Translation: CASSQILGRYEQFF.

The genes are TRBV6-1 and TRBJ1-1; 7 nucleotides align to TRBD1. This CDR3 contains 13 residues. Germline V CDR1 and CDR2: MNHNS, SASEGT. The J segment lost 2 bases and the V segment lost 5 bases, leaving 2 bases of the junction unmatched. The CDR3: CASSTGANTEAFF. The CDR3 DNA reads as TGTGCCAGCAGTACAGGGGCAAACACTGAAGCTTTCTTT.

The genes are TRBV12-5 and TRBJ1-1, with D perhaps TRBD1 (5 bases). The V and J ends lost 6 bases and 4 bases respectively, with 12 bases between them. There are 13 residues in the CDR3. Per germline, CDR1 LGHNT and CDR2 FRNRAP. As DNA, the CDR3 is TGTGCTAGTGGACTGACAGCGGCCACTGAAGCTTTCTTT. Protein product: CASGLTAATEAFF.

The V call is TRBV11-3, the J call TRBJ1-1; no reliable D call. V was pared by 0 bases and J by 7 bases, with 9 bases between. Germline CDR1 and CDR2: SGHNT and YENEEA. The CDR3 is 13 residues long. CDR3 in amino acids: CASSLERKGEAFF. CDR3 sequence (DNA): TGTGCCAGCAGCTTAGAGAGAAAGGGTGAAGCTTTCTTT.

V usage is TRBV11-2 and J usage is TRBJ2-1; D remains unclear. V was trimmed by 2 bases and J by 0 bases, leaving 11 bases between them. Looked up from germline, CDR1 is SGHAT and CDR2 is FQNNGV. The CDR3 has 16 amino acids. The CDR3 here is CASSLRLVTSYNEQFF. In DNA, the CDR3 is TGTGCCAGCAGCTTAAGGCTCGTAACCTCCTACAATGAGCAGTTCTTC.

This clone is classed as medium-sized. The chain carries TRBV9 and TRBJ2-7, with D possibly matching TRBD2 (6 bases). The CDR3 loop spans 13 amino acids. The germline V gene has CDR1 SGDLS and CDR2 YYNGEE. The V and J ends lost 4 bases and 3 bases respectively, with 11 bases between them. The CDR3 DNA reads as TGTGCCAGCAGCAGCGGGTTGGACTACGAGCAGTACTTC. This codes for CASSSGLDYEQYF.

The chain is built from TRBV6-6 and TRBJ1-2; TRBD1 might be the D (5 bases). The germline gives CDR1 MNHNY, CDR2 SVGAGI (reference sequence). Trimming removed 6 bases from V and 8 bases from J, with 16 bases in between. The CDR3 length is 13 residues. DNA of the CDR3: TGTGCCAGCAGCACCACGGGGGGAAAGGGCTACACCTTC. Amino acid sequence: CASSTTGGKGYTF.

The V gene is TRBV7-6, the J gene TRBJ1-1, with 8 bases lining up with TRBD1. The CDR3 covers 15 residues. Germline V gene lookup returns CDR1 SGHVS and CDR2 FNYEAQ. V shed 0 bases and J 5 bases; nucleotides not matched to a gene: 5. The CDR3 coding sequence is TGTGCCAGCAGCTTAGCGTCACAGGGGGAAACTGAAGCTTTCTTT. This gives the protein CASSLASQGETEAFF.

The gene calls are TRBV7-2 and TRBJ1-1; the match to TRBD1 covers 9 bases. With V trimmed by 5 bases and J by 7 bases, 5 bases remained unmatched. The CDR3 spans 13 residues. Germline CDR1 reads SGHTA; CDR2 reads FQGNSA. CDR3 DNA: TGTGCCAGCAGCGATGGACAGGGGAGTGAAGCTTTCTTT. It codes for CASSDGQGSEAFF.

This clone was recorded once. The CDR3, as DNA: TGTGCCTGGAGTGTACAAGACAGGGTCTATGGCTACACCTTC. It is translated as CAWSVQDRVYGYTF. The chain has TRBV30 and TRBJ1-2; TRBD1 agrees at 7 bases. The ends lost 0 bases at V and 4 bases at J; junction bases unmatched: 5. Germline lookup yields CDR1 GTSNPN and CDR2 SVGIG (reference sequence). This CDR3 contains 14 residues.

This clone appeared a single time. V gene TRBV6-5 combines with J gene TRBJ2-7; possibly TRBD1 for D (6 bases). The CDR3 sequence is 14 residues long. Germline V gene data show CDR1 as MNHEY and CDR2 as SVGAGI. Between the trimmed V and J ends, which lost 0 bases and 2 bases, there was a span of 8 bases. The CDR3 region is CASSYSSGAYEQYF. The CDR3 coding sequence is TGTGCCAGCAGTTACTCGTCAGGGGCCTACGAGCAGTACTTC.

The chain joins TRBV6-5 to TRBJ2-3; TRBD2 might be the D (6 bases). Between the trimmed V and J ends, which lost 5 bases and 5 bases, there was a span of 11 bases. Looked up from germline, CDR1 is MNHEY and CDR2 is SVGAGI. This CDR3 is built from 13 residues. The CDR3 DNA follows: TGTGCCAGCAGTCTGACTAGAGGAGATACGCAGTATTTT. The encoded protein is CASSLTRGDTQYF.

The chain carries TRBV7-3 and TRBJ2-3, with D hard to call. This CDR3 spans 16 amino acids. Germline V gene lookup returns CDR1 SGHTA and CDR2 FQGTGA. The germline V and J ends were trimmed by 2 bases and 0 bases, with 12 bases remaining between them. The CDR3 reads CASSLVVGSSTDTQYF. The CDR3 bases are TGTGCCAGCAGCTTAGTGGTGGGGTCTAGCACAGATACGCAGTATTTT. Looking up the rest from reference TRBV7-3 and TRBJ2-3 gives the full variable domain: GAGVSQTPSNKVTEKGKYVELRCDPISGHTALYWYRQSLGQGPEFLIYFQGTGAADDSGLPNDRFFAVRPEGSVSTLKIQRTERGDSAVYLCASSLVVGSSTDTQYFGPGTRLTVL.

V gene TRBV11-2 combines with J gene TRBJ2-3; 8 nucleotides match TRBD2. The germline CDR1 and CDR2 sequences are SGHAT and FQNNGV. The CDR3 runs to 17 residues. With 4 bases clipped from V and 0 bases from J, the junction kept 9 bases outside the gene matches. The CDR3 DNA is TGTGCCAGCAGCTCCACCCTAGCGGGCACTAGCACAGATACGCAGTATTTT. Residues: CASSSTLAGTSTDTQYF.

The rearrangement joins TRBV7-2 to TRBJ1-3; D ambiguous. Trimming removed 2 bases at V and 0 bases at J, with 11 bases between. The CDR3 sequence is 16 residues long. CDR1 is SGHTA, CDR2 FQGNSA, per germline. This chain's CDR3 is CASSLNPGGSGNTIYF. CDR3 coding DNA: TGTGCCAGCAGCTTAAATCCGGGAGGCTCTGGAAACACCATATATTTT.

The V gene is TRBV7-9, the J gene TRBJ2-7, with 10 bases matching TRBD2. The V gene end was trimmed by 4 bases and the J gene end by 1 base; junction bases not matched to a gene: 10. The CDR3 has 17 amino acids. From germline, CDR1 is SEHNR and CDR2 FQNEAQ (reference sequence). CDR3 DNA: TGTGCCAGCAGCTCCCACTCCAGCGGGGGGGGATCCTACGAGCAGTACTTC. It specifies CASSSHSSGGGSYEQYF.

CDR3 sequence: CASSLAFEQFF. In nucleotides, the CDR3 is TGTGCCAGCAGCTTAGCGTTTGAGCAGTTCTTC. The genes are TRBV11-3 and TRBJ2-1; no clear D. The length of the CDR3 is 11 residues. Germline CDR1 SGHNT, CDR2 YENEEA. Trimming took off 1 base at V and 9 bases at J, with 4 bases between the two ends.

This chain links TRBV15 with TRBJ1-6; 9 bases match TRBD1. V was pared by 4 bases and J by 9 bases, with 4 bases of the junction left unmatched. This CDR3 has 14 amino acids. Germline assignment: CDR1 LNHNV and CDR2 YYDKDF (reference sequence). In nucleotides, the CDR3 is TGTGCCACCAGCACGCGGGACAGGGTTTCACCCCTCCACTTT. Protein sequence: CATSTRDRVSPLHF.

The rearrangement uses TRBV19 and TRBJ2-7, with D tentatively TRBD2 (5 bases). The CDR3 is 11 amino acids. Germline assignment: CDR1 LNHDA and CDR2 SQIVND (reference sequence). Trimming stripped 6 bases from V and 3 bases from J, with 6 bases between. CDR3 sequence reads: CASRGDYEQYF. Here the CDR3 DNA reads TGTGCCAGTAGGGGAGACTACGAGCAGTACTTC.

The V call is TRBV5-1, the J call TRBJ2-1; 11 bases map to TRBD2. After removal of 4 bases from V and 3 bases from J, the junction contained 9 bases not matched to a gene. CDR1 is SGHRS and CDR2 is YFSETQ in the germline V gene. The CDR3 has 17 amino acids. The CDR3: CASSRLGTSGGYNEQFF. CDR3 sequence (DNA): TGCGCCAGCAGCCGGCTAGGGACTAGCGGAGGCTACAATGAGCAGTTCTTC.